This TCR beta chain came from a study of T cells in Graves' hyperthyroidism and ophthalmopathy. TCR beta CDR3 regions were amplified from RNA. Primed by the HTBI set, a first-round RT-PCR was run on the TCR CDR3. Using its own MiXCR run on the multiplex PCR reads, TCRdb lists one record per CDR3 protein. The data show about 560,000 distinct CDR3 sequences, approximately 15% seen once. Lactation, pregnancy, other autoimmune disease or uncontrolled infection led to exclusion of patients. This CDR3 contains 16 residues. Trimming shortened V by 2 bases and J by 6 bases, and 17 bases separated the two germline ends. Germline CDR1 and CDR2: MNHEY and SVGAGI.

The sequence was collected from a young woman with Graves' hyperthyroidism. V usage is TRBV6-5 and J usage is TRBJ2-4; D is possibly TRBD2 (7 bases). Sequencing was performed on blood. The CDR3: CASSYEGGAVRNIQYF. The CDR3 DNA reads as TGTGCCAGCAGTTACGAGGGGGGGGCGGTGAGAAACATTCAGTACTTC.